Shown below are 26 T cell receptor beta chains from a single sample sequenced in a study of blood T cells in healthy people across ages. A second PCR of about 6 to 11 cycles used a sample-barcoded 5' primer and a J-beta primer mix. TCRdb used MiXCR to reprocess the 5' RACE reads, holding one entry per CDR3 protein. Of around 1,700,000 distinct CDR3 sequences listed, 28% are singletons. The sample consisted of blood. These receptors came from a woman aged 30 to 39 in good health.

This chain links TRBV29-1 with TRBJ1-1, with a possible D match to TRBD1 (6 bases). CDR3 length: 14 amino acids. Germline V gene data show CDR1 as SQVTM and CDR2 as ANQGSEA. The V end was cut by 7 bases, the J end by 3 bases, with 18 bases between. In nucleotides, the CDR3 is TGCAGCGGGCTTGGGGGGGCGCGGGACACTGAAGCTTTCTTT. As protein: CSGLGGARDTEAFF.

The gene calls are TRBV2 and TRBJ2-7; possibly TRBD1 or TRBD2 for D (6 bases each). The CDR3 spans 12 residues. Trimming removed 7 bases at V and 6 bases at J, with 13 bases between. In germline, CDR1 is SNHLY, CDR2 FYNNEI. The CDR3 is CASIREGGEQYF. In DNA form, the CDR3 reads TGTGCCAGCATTCGAGAGGGGGGCGAGCAGTACTTC.

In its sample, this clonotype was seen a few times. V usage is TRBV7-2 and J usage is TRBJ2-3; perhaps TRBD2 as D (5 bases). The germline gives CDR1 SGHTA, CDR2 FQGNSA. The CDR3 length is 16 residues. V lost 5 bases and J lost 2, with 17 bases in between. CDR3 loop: CASSRRGLGITDTQYF. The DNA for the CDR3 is TGTGCCAGCAGCCGCCGGGGTCTAGGGATCACAGATACGCAGTATTTT.

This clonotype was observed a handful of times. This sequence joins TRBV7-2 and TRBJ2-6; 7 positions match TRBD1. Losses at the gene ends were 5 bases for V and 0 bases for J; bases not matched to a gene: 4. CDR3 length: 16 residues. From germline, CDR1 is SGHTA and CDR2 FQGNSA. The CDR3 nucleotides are TGTGCCAGCAGCCATGACAGGGTCTCTGGGGCCAACGTCCTGACTTTC. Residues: CASSHDRVSGANVLTF.

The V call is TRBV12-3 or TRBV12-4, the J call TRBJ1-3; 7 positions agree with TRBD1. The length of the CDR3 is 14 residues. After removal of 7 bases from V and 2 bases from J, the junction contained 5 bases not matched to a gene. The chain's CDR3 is CASTNTGAGNTIYF. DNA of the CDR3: TGTGCCAGCACAAACACAGGGGCTGGAAACACCATATATTTT.

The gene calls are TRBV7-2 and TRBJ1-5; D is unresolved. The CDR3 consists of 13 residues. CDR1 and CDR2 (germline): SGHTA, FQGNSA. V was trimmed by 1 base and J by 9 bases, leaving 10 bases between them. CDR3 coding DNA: TGTGCCAGCAGCTTAGGTATGAAGGGGCCCCAGCATTTT. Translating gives CASSLGMKGPQHF.

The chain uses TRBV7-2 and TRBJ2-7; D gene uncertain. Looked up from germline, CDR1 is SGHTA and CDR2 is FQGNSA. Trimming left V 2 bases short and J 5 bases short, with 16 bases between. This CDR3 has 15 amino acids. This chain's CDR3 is CASSLIWPTANEQYF. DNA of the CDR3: TGTGCCAGCAGCTTAATTTGGCCTACAGCGAACGAGCAGTACTTC.

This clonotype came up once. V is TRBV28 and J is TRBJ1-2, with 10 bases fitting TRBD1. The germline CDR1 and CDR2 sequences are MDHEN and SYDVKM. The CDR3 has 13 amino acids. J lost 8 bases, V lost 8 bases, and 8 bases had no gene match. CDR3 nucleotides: TGTGCCAGCTACTTGACAGGGGGCCAGGGCTACACCTTC. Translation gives CASYLTGGQGYTF.

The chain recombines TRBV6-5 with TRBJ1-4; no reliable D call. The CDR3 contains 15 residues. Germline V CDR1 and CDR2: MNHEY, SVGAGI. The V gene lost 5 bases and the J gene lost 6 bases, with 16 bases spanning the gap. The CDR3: CASSGKDGRYEKLFF. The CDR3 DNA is TGTGCCAGCAGTGGAAAGGACGGCCGCTATGAAAAACTGTTTTTT.

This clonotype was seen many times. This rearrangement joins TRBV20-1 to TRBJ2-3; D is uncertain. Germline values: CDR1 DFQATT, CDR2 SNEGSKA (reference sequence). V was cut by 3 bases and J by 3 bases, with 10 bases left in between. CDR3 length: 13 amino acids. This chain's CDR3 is CSASTRSTDTQYF. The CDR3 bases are TGCAGTGCTAGCACGCGGAGTACAGATACGCAGTATTTT.

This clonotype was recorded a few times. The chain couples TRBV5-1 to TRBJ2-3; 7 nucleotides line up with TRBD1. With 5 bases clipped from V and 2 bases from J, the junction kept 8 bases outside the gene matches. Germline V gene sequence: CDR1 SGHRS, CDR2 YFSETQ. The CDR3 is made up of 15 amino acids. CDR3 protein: CASSWGDRDTDTQYF. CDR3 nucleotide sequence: TGCGCCAGCAGTTGGGGAGACAGGGACACAGATACGCAGTATTTT.

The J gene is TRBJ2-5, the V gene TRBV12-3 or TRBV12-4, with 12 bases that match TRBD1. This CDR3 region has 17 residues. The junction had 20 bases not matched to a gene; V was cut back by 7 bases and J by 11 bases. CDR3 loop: CASITTSGTGGYHEQYF. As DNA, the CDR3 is TGTGCCAGCATCACCACGTCGGGGACAGGGGGCTACCATGAGCAGTACTTC.

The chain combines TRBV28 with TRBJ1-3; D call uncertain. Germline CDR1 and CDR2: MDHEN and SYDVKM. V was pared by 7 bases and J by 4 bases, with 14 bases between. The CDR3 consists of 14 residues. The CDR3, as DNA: TGTGCCAGCACCATCGCGGGGTCAGGAAACACCATATATTTT. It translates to CASTIAGSGNTIYF. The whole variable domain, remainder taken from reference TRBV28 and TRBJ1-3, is DVKVTQSSRYLVKRTGEKVFLECVQDMDHENMFWYRQDPGLGLRLIYFSYDVKMKEKGDIPEGYSVSREKKERFSLILESASTNQTSMYLCASTIAGSGNTIYFGEGSWLTVV.

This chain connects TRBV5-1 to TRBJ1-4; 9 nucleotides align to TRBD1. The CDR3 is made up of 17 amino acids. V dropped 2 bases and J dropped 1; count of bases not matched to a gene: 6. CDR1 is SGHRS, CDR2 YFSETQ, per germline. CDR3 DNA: TGCGCCAGCAGCTTTAAGACAGGGGGAATAACTAATGAAAAACTGTTTTTT. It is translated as CASSFKTGGITNEKLFF. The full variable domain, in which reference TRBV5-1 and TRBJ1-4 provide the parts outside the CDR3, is KAGVTQTPRYLIKTRGQQVTLSCSPISGHRSVSWYQQTPGQGLQFLFEYFSETQRNKGNFPGRFSGRQFSNSRSEMNVSTLELGDSALYLCASSFKTGGITNEKLFFGSGTQLSVL.

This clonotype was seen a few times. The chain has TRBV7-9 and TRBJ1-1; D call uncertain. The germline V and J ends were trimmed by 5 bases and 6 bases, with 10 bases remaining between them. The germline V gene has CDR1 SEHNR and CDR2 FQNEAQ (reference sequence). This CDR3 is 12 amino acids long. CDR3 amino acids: CASSPHIPEAFF. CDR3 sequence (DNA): TGTGCCAGCAGCCCCCATATCCCTGAAGCTTTCTTT.

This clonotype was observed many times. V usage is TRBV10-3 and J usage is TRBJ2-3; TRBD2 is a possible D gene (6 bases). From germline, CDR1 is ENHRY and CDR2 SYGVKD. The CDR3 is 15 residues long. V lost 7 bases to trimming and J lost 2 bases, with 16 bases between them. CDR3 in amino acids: CAINSDGRDTDTQYF. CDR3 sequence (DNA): TGTGCCATCAACTCTGACGGGCGGGACACAGATACGCAGTATTTT.

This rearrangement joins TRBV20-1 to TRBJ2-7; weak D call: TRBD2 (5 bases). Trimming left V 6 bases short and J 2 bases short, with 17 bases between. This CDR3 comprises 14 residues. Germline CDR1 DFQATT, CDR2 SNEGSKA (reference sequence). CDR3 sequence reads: CSAKDSRGTYEQYF. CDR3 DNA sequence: TGCAGTGCAAAGGACTCCCGTGGGACCTACGAGCAGTACTTC.

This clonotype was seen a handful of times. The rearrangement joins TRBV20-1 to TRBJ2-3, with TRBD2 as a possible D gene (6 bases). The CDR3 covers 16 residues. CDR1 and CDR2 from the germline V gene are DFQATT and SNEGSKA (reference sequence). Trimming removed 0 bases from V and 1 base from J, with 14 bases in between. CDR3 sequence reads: CSARDLQRVGTDTQYF. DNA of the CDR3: TGCAGTGCTAGAGATCTCCAGCGGGTGGGCACAGATACGCAGTATTTT.

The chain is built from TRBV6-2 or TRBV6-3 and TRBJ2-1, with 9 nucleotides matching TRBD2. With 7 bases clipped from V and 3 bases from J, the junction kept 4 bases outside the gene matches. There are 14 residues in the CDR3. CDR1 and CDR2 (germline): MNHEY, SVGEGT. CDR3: CASNAAGGYNEQFF. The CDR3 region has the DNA TGTGCCAGCAATGCAGCGGGAGGCTACAATGAGCAGTTCTTC.

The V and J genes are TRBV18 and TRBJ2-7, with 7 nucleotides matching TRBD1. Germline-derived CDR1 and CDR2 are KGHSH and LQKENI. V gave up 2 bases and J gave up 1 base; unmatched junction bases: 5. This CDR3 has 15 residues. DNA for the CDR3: TGTGCCAGCTCACCAAGCCGGGACAGTTCCTACGAGCAGTACTTC. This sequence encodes CASSPSRDSSYEQYF.

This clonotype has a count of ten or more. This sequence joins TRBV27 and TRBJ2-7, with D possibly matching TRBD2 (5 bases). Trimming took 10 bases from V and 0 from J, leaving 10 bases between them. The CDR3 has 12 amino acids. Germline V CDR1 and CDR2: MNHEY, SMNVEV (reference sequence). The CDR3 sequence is CATRGSSYEQYF. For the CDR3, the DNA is TGTGCCACCCGGGGTTCCTCCTACGAGCAGTACTTC.

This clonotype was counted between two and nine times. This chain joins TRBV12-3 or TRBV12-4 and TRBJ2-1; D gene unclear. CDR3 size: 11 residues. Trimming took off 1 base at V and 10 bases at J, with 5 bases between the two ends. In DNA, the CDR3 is TGTGCCAGCAGTTTAGTTACAGAGCAGTTCTTC. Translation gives CASSLVTEQFF.

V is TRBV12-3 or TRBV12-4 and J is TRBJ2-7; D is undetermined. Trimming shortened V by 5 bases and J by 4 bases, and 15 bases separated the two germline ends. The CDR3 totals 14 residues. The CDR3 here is CASSPPVDPYEQYF. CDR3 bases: TGTGCCAGCAGTCCCCCCGTTGACCCTTACGAGCAGTACTTC.

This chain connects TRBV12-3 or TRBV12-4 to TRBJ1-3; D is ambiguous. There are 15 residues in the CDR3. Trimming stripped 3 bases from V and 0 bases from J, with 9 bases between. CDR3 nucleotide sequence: TGTGCCAGCAGTTTGGTGCTGGGCTCTGGAAACACCATATATTTT. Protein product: CASSLVLGSGNTIYF.

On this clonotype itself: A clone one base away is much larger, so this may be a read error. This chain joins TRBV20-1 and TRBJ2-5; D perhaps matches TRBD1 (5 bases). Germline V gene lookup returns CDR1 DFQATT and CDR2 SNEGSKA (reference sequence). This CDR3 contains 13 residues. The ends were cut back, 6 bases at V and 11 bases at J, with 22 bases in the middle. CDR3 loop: CSATARTSQEQYF. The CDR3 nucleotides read TGCAGTGCCACAGCGCGTACTTCACAGGAGCAGTACTTC.

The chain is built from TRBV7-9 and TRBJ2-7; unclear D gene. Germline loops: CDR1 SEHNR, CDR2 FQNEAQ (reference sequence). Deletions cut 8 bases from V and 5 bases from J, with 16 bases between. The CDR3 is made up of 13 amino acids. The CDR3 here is CASGLWAGHEQYF. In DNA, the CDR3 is TGTGCCAGCGGCCTATGGGCAGGACACGAGCAGTACTTC.